This is a list of T cell receptor beta chains from one sample in a study of graft-versus-host responses after intestinal transplantation. Generated by immunoSEQ multiplex PCR, the TCRdb table keeps only in-frame clones and is missing some. The sample yields 30,000 to 45,000 clones, over 80% seen once. The sample was PBMCs, taken less than 1,400 days after transplant. These receptors were taken from a human patient who received an intestinal transplant, so some T cells may come from the graft donor. CDR3s include the opening cysteine and the closing phenylalanine or tryptophan. D genes are given only for firm matches. Not every row has a clone size; where given, it reads once, few, many or a size class.

CDR3 protein: CASSPWLGTDTQYF
CDR3 DNA: TGCGCCAGCAGCCCTTGGTTGGGTACAGATACGCAGTATTTT
J gene: TRBJ2-3
D gene: .
clone size: .
V gene: TRBV5-1

CDR3 protein: CASSLGTGGELFF
CDR3 DNA: TGCGCCAGCAGCTTGGGCACGGGCGGGGAGCTGTTTTTT
J gene: TRBJ2-2
D gene: .
clone size: .
V gene: TRBV5-1

CDR3 protein: CATSRGREQGEAFF
CDR3 DNA: TGTGCCACCAGCAGAGGTAGGGAGCAGGGCGAAGCTTTCTTT
J gene: TRBJ1-1
D gene: .
clone size: .
V gene: TRBV15

CDR3 protein: CASSLTENYGYTF
CDR3 DNA: TGTGCCAGCAGCCTGACAGAGAACTATGGCTACACCTTC
J gene: TRBJ1-2
D gene: .
clone size: .
V gene: TRBV28

CDR3 protein: CASSQQGAGYNEQFF
CDR3 DNA: TGTGCCAGCAGTCAACAGGGGGCCGGCTACAATGAGCAGTTCTTC
J gene: TRBJ2-1
D gene: TRBD1
clone size: .
V gene: TRBV9

CDR3 protein: CASSQSASGTGGEGRNQPQHF
CDR3 DNA: TGCGCCAGCAGTCAATCGGCCTCCGGGACAGGGGGCGAGGGTCGCAATCAGCCCCAGCATTTT
J gene: TRBJ1-5
D gene: TRBD1
clone size: .
V gene: TRBV23-1

CDR3 protein: CASSLVGRREQYF
CDR3 DNA: TGTGCCAGCAGCTTAGTGGGCAGGAGGGAGCAGTACTTC
J gene: TRBJ2-7
D gene: .
clone size: once
V gene: TRBV7-8

CDR3 protein: CASSLIGTNYGYTF
CDR3 DNA: TGTGCCAGCAGCTTAATAGGCACTAACTATGGCTACACCTTC
J gene: TRBJ1-2
D gene: .
clone size: .
V gene: TRBV5-4

CDR3 protein: CASSDGTSHNEQFF
CDR3 DNA: TGTGCCAGCAGTGACGGGACTAGCCACAATGAGCAGTTCTTC
J gene: TRBJ2-1
D gene: TRBD2
clone size: .
V gene: TRBV6-4

CDR3 protein: CASSEGIGSQPSYEQYF
CDR3 DNA: TGTGCCAGCAGTGAAGGGATTGGCAGTCAGCCCTCCTACGAGCAGTACTTC
J gene: TRBJ2-7
D gene: .
clone size: .
V gene: TRBV2